A single sample gave rise to the 17 T cell receptor beta chains below, sequenced in a study of identical twins. TCRdb redid the calling of the 5' RACE reads with MiXCR, one entry per CDR3 protein. The sample lists 1.5 million to 2 million distinct CDR3 sequences, around 29% seen once, with approximately 0.25% in the top ten. Input material: cord blood. Receptor source: a newborn girl in good health.

This clonotype was counted between two and nine times. The chain recombines TRBV27 with TRBJ2-1, with 7 bases aligning to TRBD2. The CDR3 is 13 residues long. Germline assignment: CDR1 MNHEY and CDR2 SMNVEV (reference sequence). J gave up 10 bases and V 0 bases, and 3 bases lay outside the gene matches. The CDR3 region has the DNA TGTGCCAGCAGTTTATCGAGGACTAGGGAGCAGTTCTTC. Its translation: CASSLSRTREQFF.

The chain uses TRBV14 and TRBJ2-1; a possible D gene is TRBD2 (5 bases). The CDR3 length is 14 residues. Trimming pared 4 bases from V and 8 bases from J, leaving 15 bases between. CDR1 is SGHDN, CDR2 FVKESK, per germline. CDR3 DNA: TGTGCCAGCAGCCGGAGGACTCTAGGCGATGAGCAGTTCTTC. Protein product: CASSRRTLGDEQFF.

There are many counts of this clonotype. The chain couples TRBV4-2 to TRBJ2-7; D perhaps matches TRBD1 (6 bases). Per germline, CDR1 LGHNA and CDR2 YNFKEQ. V was pared by 3 bases and J by 3 bases, with 6 bases between. The CDR3 length is 12 residues. CDR3 bases: TGTGCCAGCAGCCAGGGACACTACGAGCAGTACTTC. Encoded protein: CASSQGHYEQYF.

The chain links TRBV3-1 to TRBJ2-3, with 16 bases lining up with TRBD2. V was clipped by 4 bases and J by 4 bases; unmatched bases: 11. The V gene's germline CDR1 is LGHDT and CDR2 YNNKEL (reference sequence). This CDR3 has 19 residues. The CDR3 protein is CASSPTVKGLAGGPDTQYF. The CDR3 region has the DNA TGTGCCAGCAGCCCTACCGTTAAGGGACTAGCGGGGGGGCCAGATACGCAGTATTTT.

J is TRBJ1-5 and V is TRBV7-8, with D possibly matching TRBD1 (5 bases). V lost 4 bases to trimming and J lost 3 bases, with 16 bases between them. Per germline, CDR1 SGHVS and CDR2 FQNEAQ. The CDR3 is 16 amino acids. The CDR3 loop reads CASSSSPGGINQPQHF. The DNA for the CDR3 is TGTGCCAGCAGCTCAAGCCCCGGGGGGATCAATCAGCCCCAGCATTTT. Drawing the rest from reference TRBV7-8 and TRBJ1-5, the complete variable domain is GAGVSQSPRYKVAKRGQDVALRCDPISGHVSLFWYQQALGQGPEFLTYFQNEAQLDKSGLPSDRFFAERPEGSVSTLKIQRTQQEDSAVYLCASSSSPGGINQPQHFGDGTRLSIL.

This clonotype was observed at least ten times. The rearrangement joins TRBV29-1 to TRBJ1-2; D gene unclear. Germline CDR1 and CDR2: SQVTM and ANQGSEA. Trimming cost V 2 bases and J 4 bases, with 5 bases left between them. This CDR3 comprises 11 residues. CDR3 region: CSVEQSYGYTF. The CDR3 coding sequence is TGCAGCGTTGAACAGAGCTATGGCTACACCTTC. The whole variable domain, filled in from reference TRBV29-1 and TRBJ1-2, reads SAVISQKPSRDICQRGTSLTIQCQVDSQVTMMFWYRQQPGQSLTLIATANQGSEATYESGFVIDKFPISRPNLTFSTLTVSNMSPEDSSIYLCSVEQSYGYTFGSGTRLTVV.

This chain links TRBV2 with TRBJ1-5; D unresolved. The CDR3 sequence is 14 residues long. V was pared by 9 bases and J by 1 base, with 13 bases between. Looked up from germline, CDR1 is SNHLY and CDR2 is FYNNEI. Here the CDR3 DNA reads TGTGCCAGTTGTTGGGCCTCGAGCAATCAGCCCCAGCATTTT. Translated, it gives CASCWASSNQPQHF.

The chain is built from TRBV20-1 and TRBJ2-5; the D gene is possibly TRBD2 (6 bases). The CDR3 consists of 14 residues. In germline, CDR1 is DFQATT, CDR2 SNEGSKA (reference sequence). CDR3 sequence: CTATAGSKLNEQYF. The CDR3 DNA follows: TGCACTGCCACCGCCGGGAGTAAGTTGAATGAGCAGTACTTC.

This clonotype has just a few counts. The rearrangement joins TRBV9 to TRBJ2-6, with TRBD1 as a possible D gene (6 bases). The germline V and J ends were trimmed by 4 bases and 3 bases, with 20 bases remaining between them. This CDR3 has 18 residues. The germline CDR1 and CDR2 sequences are SGDLS and YYNGEE. The DNA for the CDR3 is TGTGCCAGCAGCCCCCATGGGACAATTCTAGGTGGGGCCAACGTCCTGACTTTC. Translating gives CASSPHGTILGGANVLTF.

The chain joins TRBV20-1 to TRBJ2-7, with D perhaps assigned TRBD1 or TRBD2 (5 bases each). CDR3 size: 12 residues. The germline V and J ends were trimmed by 5 bases and 2 bases, with 10 bases remaining between them. From germline, CDR1 is DFQATT and CDR2 SNEGSKA (reference sequence). The chain's CDR3 is CSAGGNTYEQYF. CDR3 nucleotides: TGCAGTGCTGGGGGTAACACCTACGAGCAGTACTTC.

This clonotype was picked up a small number of times. The V gene is TRBV20-1, the J gene TRBJ2-7; D perhaps matches TRBD2 (5 bases). Germline lookup yields CDR1 DFQATT and CDR2 SNEGSKA (reference sequence). The CDR3 has 13 amino acids. Trimming took off 0 bases at V and 2 bases at J, with 8 bases between the two ends. This CDR3 is CSARDQTTYEQYF. CDR3 in DNA: TGCAGTGCTAGAGATCAGACTACCTACGAGCAGTACTTC.

Points on this clonotype: Likely a read error: the CDR3 ends without its conserved phenylalanine or tryptophan. V and J are TRBV7-2 and TRBJ2-1; D tentatively reads TRBD1 or TRBD2 (6 bases each). Trimming removed 5 bases from V and 6 bases from J, with 11 bases in between. This CDR3 is 13 amino acids long. Germline V gives CDR1 SGHTA, CDR2 FQGNSA. In DNA form, the CDR3 reads TGTGCCAGCAGCGACAGGAGGGGCAATGAGCAGTTCTAC. Its translation is CASSDRRGNEQFY.

This chain joins TRBV7-8 and TRBJ2-7; 7 bases are shared with TRBD1. CDR3 length: 16 residues. V lost 2 bases and J lost 1; bases outside the gene matches: 8. CDR1 is SGHVS, CDR2 FQNEAQ, per germline. DNA for the CDR3: TGTGCCAGCAGCTTACGGAGACAGGGCCCTTCCTACGAGCAGTACTTC. It encodes CASSLRRQGPSYEQYF.

This clonotype appeared many times. The genes are TRBV20-1 and TRBJ2-7; perhaps TRBD1 as D (6 bases). The CDR3 runs to 11 residues. V was cut by 6 bases and J by 4 bases, with 10 bases left in between. Germline CDR1 and CDR2: DFQATT and SNEGSKA (reference sequence). CDR3 in amino acids: CSAPDRYEQYF. CDR3 DNA sequence: TGCAGTGCACCGGACAGATACGAGCAGTACTTC.

The chain carries TRBV3-1 and TRBJ1-1; D is possibly TRBD1 (5 bases). The CDR3 sequence is 15 residues long. V was shortened by 2 bases and J by 2 bases, with 12 bases between the two germline ends. Germline lookup yields CDR1 LGHDT and CDR2 YNNKEL (reference sequence). The CDR3 DNA is TGTGCCAGCAGCCAACGACCGGGGCCCAACACTGAAGCTTTCTTT. This codes for CASSQRPGPNTEAFF. The full variable domain, its missing parts supplied by reference TRBV3-1 and TRBJ1-1, is DTAVSQTPKYLVTQMGNDKSIKCEQNLGHDTMYWYKQDSKKFLKIMFSYNNKELIINETVPNRFSPKSPDKAHLNLHINSLELGDSAVYFCASSQRPGPNTEAFFGQGTRLTVV.

This clonotype was found many times. The chain is built from TRBV18 and TRBJ2-5, with D hard to call. CDR1 and CDR2 (germline): KGHSH, LQKENI. V gave up 3 bases and J gave up 1 base, with 6 bases separating them. The CDR3 contains 13 residues. The CDR3: CASSPPTQETQYF. CDR3 coding DNA: TGTGCCAGCTCACCGCCTACCCAAGAGACCCAGTACTTC.

The J gene is TRBJ2-3, the V gene TRBV19, with a possible D match to TRBD2 (6 bases). CDR1 and CDR2 (germline): LNHDA, SQIVND (reference sequence). V was cut by 3 bases and J by 1 base, with 11 bases left in between. The length of the CDR3 is 15 residues. Written as DNA, the CDR3 is TGTGCCAGTAGTATTGAAGCGGGTCGCACAGATACGCAGTATTTT. Its protein is CASSIEAGRTDTQYF.